This TCR beta chain derives from a study of T cell responses to AZD1222 COVID-19 vaccine. Study findings and constraints: The study sampled repertoires only after the peak T cell response. White British donors predominated, females outnumbered males, and clonal diversity was possibly underestimated.

Clones were read by immunoSEQ multiplex PCR, and TCRdb kept only the in-frame ones, dropping some. The sample holds 95,000 to 100,000 clones; 86% are singletons and the top ten take approximately 1.3%. About this clone itself: Its antigen is not identified.

Germline V gene sequence: CDR1 MNHEY, CDR2 SVGAGI. V shed 7 bases and J shed 3 bases, with 10 bases lying between them. The CDR3 spans 12 residues. The J gene is TRBJ2-7, the V gene TRBV6-5; D call uncertain. The material sequenced was peripheral blood, taken on day 0 of AZD1222 vaccination. This TCR was recovered from an adult in good health. CDR3 in DNA: TGTGCCAGCACCCTGGGCGTCTACGAGCAGTACTTC. Protein: CASTLGVYEQYF.